The following is a TCR beta chain sequence with its context. The antigen remains unidentified. Clones were read by immunoSEQ multiplex PCR, and TCRdb kept only the in-frame ones, dropping some. The sample has 130,000 to 150,000 clones; around nine tenths are singletons. This sample was included in a study of T cell responses to AZD1222 COVID-19 vaccine. Study-level information: Pooled in the analysis were second doses at about 4 or about 12 weeks. Findings of the study overall: Vaccination with two AZD1222 doses was followed by a rise in Spike-specific TCR breadth and depth. Nearly half of spike-specific TCRs reportedly go after variant regions that carry no mutations. At study baseline, merely several AZD1222 recipients were seropositive.

The CDR3 is made up of 18 amino acids. Trimming took 0 bases from V and 2 from J, leaving 18 bases between them. The germline V gene encodes CDR1 LGHNA and CDR2 YNFKEQ. The sample was peripheral blood, taken on day 0 of AZD1222 vaccination. This clonotype was sampled from an adult in good health. The rearrangement links TRBV4-2 to TRBJ2-3; tentative D call: TRBD1 (5 bases). CDR3 protein: CASSQEGRAKPPTDTQYF. In nucleotides, the CDR3 is TGTGCCAGCAGCCAAGAGGGCAGGGCAAAGCCACCCACAGATACGCAGTATTTT.